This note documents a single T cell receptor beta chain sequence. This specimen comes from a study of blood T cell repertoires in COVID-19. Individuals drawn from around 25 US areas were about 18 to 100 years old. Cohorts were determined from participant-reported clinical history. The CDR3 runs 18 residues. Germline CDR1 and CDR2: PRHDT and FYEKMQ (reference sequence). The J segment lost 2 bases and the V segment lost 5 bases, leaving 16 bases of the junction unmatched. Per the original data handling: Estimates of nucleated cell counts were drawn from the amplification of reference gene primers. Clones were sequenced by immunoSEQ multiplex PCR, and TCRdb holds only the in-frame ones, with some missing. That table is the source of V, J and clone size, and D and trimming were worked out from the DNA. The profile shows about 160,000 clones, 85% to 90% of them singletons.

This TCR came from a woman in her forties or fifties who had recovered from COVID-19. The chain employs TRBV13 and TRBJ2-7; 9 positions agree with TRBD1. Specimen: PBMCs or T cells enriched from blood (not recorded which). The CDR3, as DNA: TGTGCCAGCAGCGCACAAAGAGATTCGGGACAGGGTCCCTACGAGCAGTACTTC. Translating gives CASSAQRDSGQGPYEQYF.